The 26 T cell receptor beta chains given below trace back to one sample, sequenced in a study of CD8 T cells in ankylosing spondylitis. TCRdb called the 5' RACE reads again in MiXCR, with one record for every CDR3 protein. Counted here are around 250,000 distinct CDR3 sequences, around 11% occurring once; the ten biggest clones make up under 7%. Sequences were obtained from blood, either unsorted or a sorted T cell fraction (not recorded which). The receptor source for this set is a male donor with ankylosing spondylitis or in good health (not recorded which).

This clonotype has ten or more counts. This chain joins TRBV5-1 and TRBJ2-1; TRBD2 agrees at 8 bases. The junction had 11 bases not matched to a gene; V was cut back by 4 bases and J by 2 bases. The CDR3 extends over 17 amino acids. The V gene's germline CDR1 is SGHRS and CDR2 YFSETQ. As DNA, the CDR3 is TGCGCCAGCAGCACCCAATTAAGCGGGAGAGCCTACAATGAGCAGTTCTTC. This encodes CASSTQLSGRAYNEQFF.

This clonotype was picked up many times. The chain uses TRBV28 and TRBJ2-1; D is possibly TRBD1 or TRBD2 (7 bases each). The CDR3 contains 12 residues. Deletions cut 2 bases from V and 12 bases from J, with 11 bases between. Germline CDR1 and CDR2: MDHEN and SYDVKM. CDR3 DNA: TGTGCCAGCAGTTTACAGGGGGAGGGGCAGTTCTTC. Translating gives CASSLQGEGQFF.

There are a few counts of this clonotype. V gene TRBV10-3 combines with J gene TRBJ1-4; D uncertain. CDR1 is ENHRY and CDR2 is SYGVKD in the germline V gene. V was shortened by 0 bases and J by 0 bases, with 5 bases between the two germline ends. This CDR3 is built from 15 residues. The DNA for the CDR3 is TGTGCCATCAGTGAGTCGGAAGCAACTAATGAAAAACTGTTTTTT. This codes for CAISESEATNEKLFF.

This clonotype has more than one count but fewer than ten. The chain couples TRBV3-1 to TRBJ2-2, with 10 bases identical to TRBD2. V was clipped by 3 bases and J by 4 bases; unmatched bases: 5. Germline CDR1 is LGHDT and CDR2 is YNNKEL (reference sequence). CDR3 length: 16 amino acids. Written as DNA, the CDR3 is TGTGCCAGCAGCCACGGGTTAGCGGGAGGCACCGGGGAGCTGTTTTTT. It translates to CASSHGLAGGTGELFF.

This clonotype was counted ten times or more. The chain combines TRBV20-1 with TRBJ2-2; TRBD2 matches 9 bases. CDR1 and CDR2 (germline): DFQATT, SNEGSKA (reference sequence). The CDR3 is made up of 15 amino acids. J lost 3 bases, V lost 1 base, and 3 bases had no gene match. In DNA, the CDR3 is TGCAGTGCTAGAGTAGCGGGAGTTGACACCGGGGAGCTGTTTTTT. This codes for CSARVAGVDTGELFF.

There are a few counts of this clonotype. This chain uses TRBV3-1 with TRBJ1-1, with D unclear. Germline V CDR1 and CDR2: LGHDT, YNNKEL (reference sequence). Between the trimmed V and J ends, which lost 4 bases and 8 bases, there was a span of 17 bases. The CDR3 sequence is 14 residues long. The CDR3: CASSRSTTALEAFF. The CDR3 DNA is TGTGCCAGCAGCCGATCTACAACCGCTCTAGAAGCTTTCTTT.

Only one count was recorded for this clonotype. CDR3 DNA sequence: TGTGCCAGCAGCCCTGGACCACCTAAAGAGACCCAGTACTTC. This codes for CASSPGPPKETQYF. The chain combines TRBV7-9 with TRBJ2-5; D not certain. The CDR3 runs 14 residues. Trimming cost V 5 bases and J 3 bases, with 13 bases left between them. CDR1 is SEHNR, CDR2 FQNEAQ, per germline (reference sequence).

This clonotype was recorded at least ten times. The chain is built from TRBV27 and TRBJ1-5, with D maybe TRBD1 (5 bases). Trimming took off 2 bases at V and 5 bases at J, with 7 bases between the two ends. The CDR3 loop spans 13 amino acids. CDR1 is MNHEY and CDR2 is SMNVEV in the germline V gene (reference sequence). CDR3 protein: CASSLGGDQPQHF. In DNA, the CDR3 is TGTGCCAGCAGTTTAGGGGGGGATCAGCCCCAGCATTTT.

The CDR3 DNA reads TGTGCCAGCTCACCAAACCTAGGGACAGCTTACAATGAGCAGTTCTTC. Translating it yields CASSPNLGTAYNEQFF. The chain joins TRBV18 to TRBJ2-1, with TRBD1 matching over 7 bases. Per germline, CDR1 KGHSH and CDR2 LQKENI. The CDR3 contains 16 residues. V lost 2 bases and J lost 4; bases outside the gene matches: 8.

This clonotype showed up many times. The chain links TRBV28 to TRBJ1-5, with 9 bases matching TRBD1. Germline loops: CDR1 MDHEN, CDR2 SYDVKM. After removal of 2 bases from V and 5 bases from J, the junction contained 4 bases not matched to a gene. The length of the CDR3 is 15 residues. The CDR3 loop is CASSLMRTGDQPQHF. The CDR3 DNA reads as TGTGCCAGCAGTTTAATGCGGACAGGGGATCAGCCCCAGCATTTT.

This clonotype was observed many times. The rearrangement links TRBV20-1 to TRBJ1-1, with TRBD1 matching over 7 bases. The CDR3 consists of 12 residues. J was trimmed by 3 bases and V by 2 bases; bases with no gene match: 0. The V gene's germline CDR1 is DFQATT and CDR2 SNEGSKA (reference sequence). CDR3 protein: CSARQGDTEAFF. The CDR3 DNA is TGCAGTGCTAGACAGGGGGACACTGAAGCTTTCTTT.

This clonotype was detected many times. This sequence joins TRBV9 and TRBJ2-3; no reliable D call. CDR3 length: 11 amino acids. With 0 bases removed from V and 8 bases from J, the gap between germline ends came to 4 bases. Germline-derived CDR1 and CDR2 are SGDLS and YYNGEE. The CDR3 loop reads CASSVDGTQYF. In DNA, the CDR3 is TGTGCCAGCAGCGTAGACGGTACGCAGTATTTT.

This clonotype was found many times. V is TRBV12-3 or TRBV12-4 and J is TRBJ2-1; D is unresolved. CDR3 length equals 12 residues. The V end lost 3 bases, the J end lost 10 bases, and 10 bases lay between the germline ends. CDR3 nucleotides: TGTGCCAGCAGTTTGACAACCGACGAGCAGTTCTTC. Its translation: CASSLTTDEQFF.

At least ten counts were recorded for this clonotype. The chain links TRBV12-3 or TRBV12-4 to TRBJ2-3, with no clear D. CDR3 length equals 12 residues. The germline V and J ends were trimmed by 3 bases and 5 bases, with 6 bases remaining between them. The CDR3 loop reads CASSFPKDTQYF. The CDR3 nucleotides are TGTGCCAGCAGTTTCCCCAAAGATACGCAGTATTTT.

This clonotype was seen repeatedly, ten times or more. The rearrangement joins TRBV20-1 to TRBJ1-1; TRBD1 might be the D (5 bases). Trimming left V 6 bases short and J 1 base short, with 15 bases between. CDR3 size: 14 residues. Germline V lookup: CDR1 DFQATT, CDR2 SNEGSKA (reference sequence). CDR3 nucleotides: TGCAGTGCCGGCTGGGACGGGACGAACACTGAAGCTTTCTTT. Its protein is CSAGWDGTNTEAFF.

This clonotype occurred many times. The CDR3 here is CSASQGSYGYTF. CDR3 in DNA: TGCAGCGCCTCACAGGGATCCTATGGCTACACCTTC. J is TRBJ1-2 and V is TRBV20-1; tentatively, D is TRBD1 (6 bases). The CDR3 covers 12 residues. Germline V gene lookup returns CDR1 DFQATT and CDR2 SNEGSKA (reference sequence).

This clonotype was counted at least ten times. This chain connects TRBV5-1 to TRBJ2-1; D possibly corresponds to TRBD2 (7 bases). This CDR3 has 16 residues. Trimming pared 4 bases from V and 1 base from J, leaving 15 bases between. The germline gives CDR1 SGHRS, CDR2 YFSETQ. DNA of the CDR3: TGCGCCAGCAGCGGGGGGCCTAGCGGATCCTACAATGAGCAGTTCTTC. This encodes CASSGGPSGSYNEQFF.

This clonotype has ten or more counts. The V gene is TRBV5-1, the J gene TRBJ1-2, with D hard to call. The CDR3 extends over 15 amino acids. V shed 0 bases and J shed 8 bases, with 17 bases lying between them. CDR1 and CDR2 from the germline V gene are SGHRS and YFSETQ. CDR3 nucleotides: TGCGCCAGCAGCTTGGAGGCAGGCCCAACGACAGGCTACACCTTC. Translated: CASSLEAGPTTGYTF.

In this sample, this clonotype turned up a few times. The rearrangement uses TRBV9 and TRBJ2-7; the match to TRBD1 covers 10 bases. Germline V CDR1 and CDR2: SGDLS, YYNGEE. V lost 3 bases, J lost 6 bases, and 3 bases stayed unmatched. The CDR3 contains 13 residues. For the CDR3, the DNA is TGTGCCAGCAGCGCGACAGGGGGCCCCGAGCAGTACTTC. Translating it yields CASSATGGPEQYF. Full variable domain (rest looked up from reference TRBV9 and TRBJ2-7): DSGVTQTPKHLITATGQRVTLRCSPRSGDLSVYWYQQSLDQGLQFLIQYYNGEERAKGNILERFSAQQFPDLHSELNLSSLELGDSALYFCASSATGGPEQYFGPGTRLTVT.

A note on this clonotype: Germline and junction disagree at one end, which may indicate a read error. The CDR3 DNA is TGCGCCGGCAGCTGGGGACAGGGCGGCACTGAAGCTTTCTTT. Protein sequence: CAGSWGQGGTEAFF. This chain links TRBV5-1 with TRBJ1-1, with 9 bases aligning to TRBD1. Germline-derived CDR1 and CDR2 are SGHRS and YFSETQ. The CDR3 is made up of 14 amino acids.

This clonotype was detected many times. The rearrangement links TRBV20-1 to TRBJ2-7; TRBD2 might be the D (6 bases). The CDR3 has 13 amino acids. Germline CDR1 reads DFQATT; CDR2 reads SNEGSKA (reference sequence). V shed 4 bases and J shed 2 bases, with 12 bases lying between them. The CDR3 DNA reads TGCAGTGCTATCCAGCGGGCGCCCTACGAGCAGTACTTC. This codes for CSAIQRAPYEQYF.

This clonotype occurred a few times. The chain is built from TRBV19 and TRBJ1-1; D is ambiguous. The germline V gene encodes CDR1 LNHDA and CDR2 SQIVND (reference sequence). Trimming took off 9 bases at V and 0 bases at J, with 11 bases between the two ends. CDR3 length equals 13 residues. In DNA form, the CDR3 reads TGTGCCAGCGCAGTTGGAGTGAACACTGAAGCTTTCTTT. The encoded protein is CASAVGVNTEAFF.

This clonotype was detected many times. The CDR3 nucleotides read TGCGCCAGTGGCTTCGGAACTAGCGACACCGAGCAGTACTTC. It yields the protein CASGFGTSDTEQYF. The gene calls are TRBV5-1 and TRBJ2-7, with 7 bases aligning to TRBD2. This CDR3 spans 14 amino acids. V gave up 8 bases and J gave up 6 bases; unmatched junction bases: 14. The germline CDR1 and CDR2 sequences are SGHRS and YFSETQ.

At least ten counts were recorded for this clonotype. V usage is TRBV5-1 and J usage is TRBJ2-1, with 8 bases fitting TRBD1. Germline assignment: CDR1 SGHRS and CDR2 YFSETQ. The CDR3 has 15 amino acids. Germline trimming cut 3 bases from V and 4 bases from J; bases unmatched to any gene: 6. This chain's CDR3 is CASSWGQAKYNEQFF. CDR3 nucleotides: TGCGCCAGCAGCTGGGGACAGGCTAAATACAATGAGCAGTTCTTC.

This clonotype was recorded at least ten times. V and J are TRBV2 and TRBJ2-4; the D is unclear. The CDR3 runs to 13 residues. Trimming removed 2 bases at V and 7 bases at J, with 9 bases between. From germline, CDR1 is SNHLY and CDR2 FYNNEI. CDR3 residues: CASSEWFSNIQYF. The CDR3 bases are TGTGCCAGCAGTGAATGGTTCAGTAACATTCAGTACTTC.

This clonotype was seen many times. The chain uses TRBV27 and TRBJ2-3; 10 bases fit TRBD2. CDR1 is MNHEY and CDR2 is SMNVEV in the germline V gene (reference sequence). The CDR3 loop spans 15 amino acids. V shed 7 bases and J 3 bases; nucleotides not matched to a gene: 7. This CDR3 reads CASTPLAGATDTQYF. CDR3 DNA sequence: TGTGCCAGCACCCCTCTAGCGGGGGCTACAGATACGCAGTATTTT.